These 21 T cell receptor beta chains came from one sample sequenced in a study of blood T cells in healthy people across ages (dated by TCRdb to between 2015 and 2016). Libraries were prepared through 5' RACE. This sample was sequenced with an Illumina HiSeq 2500. A second 7 to 11 cycle PCR used a sample-barcoded 5' primer and a J-beta primer mix. TCRdb trimmed the raw reads at Q25, called clones with MiXCR and kept productive beta chains. Rows matching on CDR3 protein sequence are summarized as one entry with the most common DNA and genes. Here the sample has about 1.7 million distinct CDR3 sequences; 28% occur a single time. The biggest ten clones account for roughly 8% of the sample. The specimen was blood. The receptor set was obtained from a woman aged 25 to 39 in good health.

This clonotype has a count of ten or more. The chain is built from TRBV20-1 and TRBJ2-7; 11 bases match TRBD2. Per germline, CDR1 DFQATT and CDR2 SNEGSKA (reference sequence). This CDR3 has 16 residues. V dropped 1 base and J dropped 6; count of bases not matched to a gene: 11. In DNA, the CDR3 is TGCAGTGCTAGAGCCATCCTCTTTACTAGCGGGGGCGAGCAGTACTTC. It encodes CSARAILFTSGGEQYF.

This chain connects TRBV18 to TRBJ2-3; TRBD2 aligns across 9 bases. Trimming at V came to 2 bases and at J to 6 bases, leaving 3 bases not matched to a gene. The germline CDR1 and CDR2 sequences are KGHSH and LQKENI. This CDR3 has 14 residues. The CDR3 DNA reads TGTGCCAGCTCACCAACTAGCGGGCTTGATACGCAGTATTTT. Translation: CASSPTSGLDTQYF. The full variable domain, in which reference TRBV18 and TRBJ2-3 provide the parts outside the CDR3, is NAGVMQNPRHLVRRRGQEARLRCSPMKGHSHVYWYRQLPEEGLKFMVYLQKENIIDESGMPKERFSAEFPKEGPSILRIQQVVRGDSAAYFCASSPTSGLDTQYFGPGTRLTVL.

The rearrangement uses TRBV4-2 and TRBJ1-4; TRBD1 matches at 10 bases. Losses at the gene ends were 3 bases for V and 2 bases for J; bases not matched to a gene: 6. The CDR3 sequence is 17 residues long. Germline V gives CDR1 LGHNA, CDR2 YNFKEQ. The chain's CDR3 is CASSQGGTGDTNEKLFF. Written as DNA, the CDR3 is TGTGCCAGCAGCCAGGGGGGGACAGGGGATACTAATGAAAAACTGTTTTTT.

This chain uses TRBV18 with TRBJ1-2, with D perhaps matching TRBD1 (5 bases). The CDR3 is made up of 17 amino acids. Germline V gene sequence: CDR1 KGHSH, CDR2 LQKENI. Between the trimmed V and J ends, which lost 2 bases and 0 bases, there was a span of 16 bases. For the CDR3, the DNA is TGTGCCAGCTCACCAAGGGGTCAGGGACCAGCTAACTATGGCTACACCTTC. Its translation: CASSPRGQGPANYGYTF.

This clonotype was observed many times. This chain links TRBV20-1 with TRBJ2-3; no firm D call. The CDR3 covers 14 residues. Trimming took 6 bases from V and 4 from J, leaving 17 bases between them. CDR1 and CDR2 (germline): DFQATT, SNEGSKA (reference sequence). CDR3 coding DNA: TGCAGTGCAACACCACCCCATTTGCCAGATACGCAGTATTTT. Protein sequence: CSATPPHLPDTQYF.

V usage is TRBV20-1 and J usage is TRBJ1-2; TRBD1 matches at 9 bases. Germline CDR1 DFQATT, CDR2 SNEGSKA (reference sequence). Trimming at V came to 6 bases and at J to 5 bases, leaving 7 bases not matched to a gene. The CDR3 loop spans 13 amino acids. The CDR3, as DNA: TGCAGTGCCGGAAGGACAGGGGATTATGGCTACACCTTC. Translated, it gives CSAGRTGDYGYTF.

V usage is TRBV5-1 and J usage is TRBJ1-1; unclear D gene. The CDR3 is made up of 14 amino acids. The germline gives CDR1 SGHRS, CDR2 YFSETQ. V was pared by 3 bases and J by 2 bases, with 11 bases between. The CDR3 DNA is TGCGCCAGCAGCTCCTATCCCTTAAACACTGAAGCTTTCTTT. This encodes CASSSYPLNTEAFF. Based on the CDR3 plus reference TRBV5-1 and TRBJ1-1, the full variable domain is KAGVTQTPRYLIKTRGQQVTLSCSPISGHRSVSWYQQTPGQGLQFLFEYFSETQRNKGNFPGRFSGRQFSNSRSEMNVSTLELGDSALYLCASSSYPLNTEAFFGQGTRLTVV.

This clonotype showed up many times. The chain couples TRBV2 to TRBJ2-4; possibly TRBD2 for D (5 bases). The J call may be mistaken, given a closer DNA end match to TRBJ2-7. Per the germline V gene, CDR1 is SNHLY and CDR2 is FYNNEI. The CDR3 contains 14 residues. In DNA form, the CDR3 reads TGTGCCAGCAGTGTAAGGGCTAGCAGCTACGAGCAGTACTTC. It is translated as CASSVRASSYEQYF.

This clonotype was picked up many times. The chain links TRBV6-1 to TRBJ2-1; tentatively, D is TRBD2 (5 bases). The germline V gene encodes CDR1 MNHNS and CDR2 SASEGT. The CDR3 spans 16 residues. V was trimmed by 1 base and J by 3 bases, leaving 13 bases between them. Written as DNA, the CDR3 is TGTGCCAGCAGTGAAGAAATGGGAGTGGGCTACAATGAGCAGTTCTTC. Protein sequence: CASSEEMGVGYNEQFF.

DNA of the CDR3: TGTGCCAGCAGGCACATCGGTGGGAATCAGCCCCAGCATTTT. It encodes CASRHIGGNQPQHF. The chain combines TRBV2 with TRBJ1-5; D remains unclear. The length of the CDR3 is 14 residues. Germline CDR1 reads SNHLY; CDR2 reads FYNNEI. Trimming took 6 bases from V and 4 from J, leaving 13 bases between them.

The rearrangement links TRBV6-5 to TRBJ2-1, with 10 bases identical to TRBD1. There are 15 residues in the CDR3. Germline CDR1 reads MNHEY; CDR2 reads SVGAGI. The V gene end was trimmed by 6 bases and the J gene end by 0 bases; junction bases not matched to a gene: 2. Written as DNA, the CDR3 is TGTGCCAGCAGGAGGACAGGGGGCTCCTACAATGAGCAGTTCTTC. Its translation: CASRRTGGSYNEQFF.

V and J are TRBV7-9 and TRBJ2-7; 8 positions agree with TRBD2. The CDR3 covers 18 residues. The trim removed 4 bases at V and 2 bases at J, leaving 16 bases unmatched. CDR1 and CDR2 (germline): SEHNR, FQNEAQ (reference sequence). The CDR3 DNA reads as TGTGCCAGCAGCTACGGGGGCAGCGGGGGCATCTTTACCTACGAGCAGTACTTC. Translating gives CASSYGGSGGIFTYEQYF.

This clonotype was observed at least ten times. This chain uses TRBV20-1 with TRBJ2-6; 10 bases agree with TRBD1. The germline V gene has CDR1 DFQATT and CDR2 SNEGSKA (reference sequence). The CDR3 runs 16 residues. V lost 1 base, J lost 3 bases, and 3 bases stayed unmatched. The CDR3 DNA sequence: TGCAGTGCTAGAGGACAGGGGGCGCGTGGGGCCAACGTCCTGACTTTC. The encoded protein is CSARGQGARGANVLTF.

This chain connects TRBV4-1 to TRBJ2-7, with D possibly matching TRBD2 (6 bases). Per germline, CDR1 MGHRA and CDR2 YSYEKL. This CDR3 is built from 15 residues. The V gene lost 1 base and the J gene lost 1 base, with 11 bases spanning the gap. The CDR3 sequence: CASSQGRGPSYEQYF. The CDR3, as DNA: TGCGCCAGCAGCCAAGGGAGGGGACCATCCTACGAGCAGTACTTC.

The V gene is TRBV20-1, the J gene TRBJ2-1; 10 nucleotides match TRBD2. V gave up 0 bases and J gave up 9 bases; unmatched junction bases: 11. This CDR3 comprises 16 residues. The germline V gene has CDR1 DFQATT and CDR2 SNEGSKA (reference sequence). The DNA of the CDR3 is TGCAGTGCTAGAGATCAAGGGGATAGCGGGAGGATTGAGCAGTTCTTC. It codes for CSARDQGDSGRIEQFF.

The J gene is TRBJ2-5, the V gene TRBV20-1; D may be TRBD1 (6 bases). V was clipped by 6 bases and J by 1 base, with 15 bases between them. Germline V gene data show CDR1 as DFQATT and CDR2 as SNEGSKA (reference sequence). The length of the CDR3 is 14 residues. DNA of the CDR3: TGCAGTGCGGGCGGCGGACAGTTCCAAGAGACCCAGTACTTC. Its translation: CSAGGGQFQETQYF.

This clonotype was recorded a few times. The chain couples TRBV6-5 to TRBJ1-1, with TRBD1 as a possible D gene (5 bases). Germline V lookup: CDR1 MNHEY, CDR2 SVGAGI. Trimming took 3 bases from V and 4 from J, leaving 9 bases between them. This CDR3 spans 13 amino acids. CDR3 sequence (DNA): TGTGCCAGCAGTTATCTTGGGGCCACTGAAGCTTTCTTT. It yields the protein CASSYLGATEAFF.

This chain connects TRBV10-3 to TRBJ1-2; 7 nucleotides align to TRBD1. Germline CDR1 and CDR2: ENHRY and SYGVKD. This CDR3 is built from 13 residues. V shed 6 bases, J shed 7 bases, and the junction held 8 bases outside the gene matches. The CDR3 here is CAIREDRNSGYTF. The CDR3 DNA reads TGTGCCATCAGAGAGGACAGGAATAGTGGCTACACCTTC.

The chain employs TRBV21-1 and TRBJ1-2. TRBV21-1 is a pseudogene locus. The CDR3 contains 12 residues. CDR3: CASSPRALDYTF. The CDR3, as DNA: TGTGCCAGCAGCCCTCGGGCCCTTGACTACACCTTC.

The chain joins TRBV20-1 to TRBJ2-3, with 7 positions matching TRBD1. CDR1 is DFQATT and CDR2 is SNEGSKA in the germline V gene (reference sequence). The V gene end was trimmed by 5 bases and the J gene end by 1 base; junction bases not matched to a gene: 9. There are 15 residues in the CDR3. CDR3 amino acids: CSAPQFGTGTDTQYF. CDR3 DNA: TGCAGTGCTCCCCAATTCGGGACAGGCACAGATACGCAGTATTTT.

This clonotype was observed many times. This rearrangement joins TRBV3-1 to TRBJ2-7; D gene uncertain. V lost 1 base to trimming and J lost 0 bases, with 7 bases between them. CDR3 length equals 14 residues. Germline values: CDR1 LGHDT, CDR2 YNNKEL (reference sequence). As DNA, the CDR3 is TGTGCCAGCAGCCAAGTGAACCGCTCCTACGAGCAGTACTTC. Amino acids: CASSQVNRSYEQYF.